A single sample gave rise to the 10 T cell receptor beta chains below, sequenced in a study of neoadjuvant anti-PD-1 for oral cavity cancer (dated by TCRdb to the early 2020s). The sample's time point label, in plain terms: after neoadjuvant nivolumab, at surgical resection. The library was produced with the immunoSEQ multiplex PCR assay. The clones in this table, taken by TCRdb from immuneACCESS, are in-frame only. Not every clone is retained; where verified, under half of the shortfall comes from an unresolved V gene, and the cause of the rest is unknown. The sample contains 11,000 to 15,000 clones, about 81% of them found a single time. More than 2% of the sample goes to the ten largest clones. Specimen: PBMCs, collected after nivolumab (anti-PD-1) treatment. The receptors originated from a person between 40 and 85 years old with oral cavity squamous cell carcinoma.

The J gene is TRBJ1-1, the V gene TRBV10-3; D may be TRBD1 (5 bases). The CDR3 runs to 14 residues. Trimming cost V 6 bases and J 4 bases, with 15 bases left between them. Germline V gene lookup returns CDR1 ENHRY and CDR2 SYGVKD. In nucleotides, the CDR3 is TGTGCCATCAGCCCCCGGGACTCGGGCACTGAAGCTTTCTTT. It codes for CAISPRDSGTEAFF.

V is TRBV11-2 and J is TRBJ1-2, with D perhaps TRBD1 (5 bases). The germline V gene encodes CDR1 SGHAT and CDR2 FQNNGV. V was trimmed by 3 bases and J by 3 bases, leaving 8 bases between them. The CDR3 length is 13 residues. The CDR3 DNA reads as TGTGCCAGCAGCTTGACAGCTTACTATGGCTACACCTTC. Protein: CASSLTAYYGYTF.

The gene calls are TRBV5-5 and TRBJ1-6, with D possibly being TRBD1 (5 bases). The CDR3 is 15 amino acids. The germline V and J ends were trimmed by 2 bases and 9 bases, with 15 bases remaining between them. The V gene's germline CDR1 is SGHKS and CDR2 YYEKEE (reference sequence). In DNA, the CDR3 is TGTGCCAGCAGCTTCGGCAGGGAGGGCGGTTCACCCCTCCACTTT. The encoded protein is CASSFGREGGSPLHF.

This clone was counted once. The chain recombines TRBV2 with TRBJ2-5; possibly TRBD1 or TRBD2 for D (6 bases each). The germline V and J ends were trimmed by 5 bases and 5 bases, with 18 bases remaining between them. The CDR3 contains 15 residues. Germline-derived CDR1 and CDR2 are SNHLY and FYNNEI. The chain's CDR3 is CASSRLVGGRETQYF. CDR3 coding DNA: TGTGCCAGCAGTCGACTCGTGGGGGGCCGGGAGACCCAGTACTTC.

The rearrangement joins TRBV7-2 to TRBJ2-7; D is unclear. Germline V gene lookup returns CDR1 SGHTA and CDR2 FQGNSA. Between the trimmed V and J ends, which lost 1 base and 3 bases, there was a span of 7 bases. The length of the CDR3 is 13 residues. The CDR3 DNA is TGTGCCAGCAGCTTAGGCCCTTACTACGAGCAGTACTTC. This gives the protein CASSLGPYYEQYF.

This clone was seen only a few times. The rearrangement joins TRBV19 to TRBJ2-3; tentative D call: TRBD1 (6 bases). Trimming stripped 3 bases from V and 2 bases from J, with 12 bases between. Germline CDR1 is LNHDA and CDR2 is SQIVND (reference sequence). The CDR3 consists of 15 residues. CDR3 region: CASSIWTGHTDTQYF. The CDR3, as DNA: TGTGCCAGTAGTATCTGGACGGGACACACAGATACGCAGTATTTT.

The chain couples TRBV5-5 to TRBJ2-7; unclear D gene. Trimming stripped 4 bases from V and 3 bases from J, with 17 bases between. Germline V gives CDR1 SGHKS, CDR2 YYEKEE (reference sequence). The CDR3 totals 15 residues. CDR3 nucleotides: TGTGCCAGCAGCGCCCTTCTGTGGTTTAACTACGAGCAGTACTTC. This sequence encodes CASSALLWFNYEQYF.

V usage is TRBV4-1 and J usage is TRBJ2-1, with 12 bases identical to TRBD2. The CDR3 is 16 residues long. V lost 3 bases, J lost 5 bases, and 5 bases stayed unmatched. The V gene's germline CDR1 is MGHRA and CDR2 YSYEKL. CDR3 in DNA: TGCGCCAGCAGCCATATGGGACTAGCGGGTCACAATGAGCAGTTCTTC. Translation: CASSHMGLAGHNEQFF.

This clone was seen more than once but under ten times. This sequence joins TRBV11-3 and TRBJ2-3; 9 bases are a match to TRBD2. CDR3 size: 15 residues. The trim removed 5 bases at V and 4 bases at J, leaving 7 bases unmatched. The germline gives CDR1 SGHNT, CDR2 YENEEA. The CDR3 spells CASSLRAGGADTQYF. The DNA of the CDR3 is TGTGCCAGCAGCCTCCGAGCGGGAGGTGCAGATACGCAGTATTTT.

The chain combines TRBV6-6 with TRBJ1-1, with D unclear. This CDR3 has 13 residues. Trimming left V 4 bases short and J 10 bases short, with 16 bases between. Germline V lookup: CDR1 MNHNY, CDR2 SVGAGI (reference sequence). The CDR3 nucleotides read TGTGCCAGCAGTTCGCCTTTGAGGAAGGGAGCTTTCTTT. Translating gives CASSSPLRKGAFF.